These 19 T cell receptor beta chains were all obtained from the same sample, sequenced in a study of blood T cell repertoires in COVID-19. Profiling relied on immunoSEQ multiplex PCR, and the TCRdb table lists in-frame clones only, not all of them. The sample lists a few hundred thousand clones, 80% to 85% occurring once. Specimen: peripheral blood. Receptor source: a woman between 18 and 30 years old with acute or convalescent COVID-19.

V and J are TRBV5-5 and TRBJ2-7; D perhaps matches TRBD2 (6 bases). Trimming stripped 0 bases from V and 7 bases from J, with 14 bases between. In germline, CDR1 is SGHKS, CDR2 YYEKEE (reference sequence). The CDR3 sequence is 14 residues long. This CDR3 is CASSLDGAGREQYF. CDR3 coding DNA: TGTGCCAGCAGCTTGGACGGGGCGGGGAGGGAGCAGTACTTC.

V is TRBV4-1 and J is TRBJ1-4; TRBD1 aligns across 9 bases. From germline, CDR1 is MGHRA and CDR2 YSYEKL. V shed 1 base and J 0 bases; nucleotides not matched to a gene: 9. There are 19 residues in the CDR3. The CDR3: CASSQGRGQGPSTNEKLFF. CDR3 nucleotide sequence: TGCGCCAGCAGCCAAGGTCGAGGACAGGGGCCCTCAACTAATGAAAAACTGTTTTTT.

The V and J genes are TRBV19 and TRBJ2-6; no clear D gene. The CDR3 extends over 15 amino acids. Germline V gene sequence: CDR1 LNHDA, CDR2 SQIVND (reference sequence). The V and J ends lost 2 bases and 2 bases respectively, with 7 bases between them. CDR3 nucleotides: TGTGCCAGTAGTATATCGGCGGCTGGGGCCAACGTCCTGACTTTC. Translated, it gives CASSISAAGANVLTF. Variable domain in full (rest from reference TRBV19 and TRBJ2-6): DGGITQSPKYLFRKEGQNVTLSCEQNLNHDAMYWYRQDPGQGLRLIYYSQIVNDFQKGDIAEGYSVSREKKESFPLTVTSAQKNPTAFYLCASSISAAGANVLTFGAGSRLTVL.

The V and J genes are TRBV2 and TRBJ1-1; 9 bases match TRBD1. The length of the CDR3 is 13 residues. Germline CDR1 SNHLY, CDR2 FYNNEI. Unmatched junction bases numbered 5, after V lost 6 bases and J lost 6 bases. CDR3 sequence reads: CASSLQGAAEAFF. In DNA, the CDR3 is TGTGCCAGCAGCCTACAGGGGGCGGCTGAAGCTTTCTTT.

The rearrangement joins TRBV29-1 to TRBJ2-7, with a tentative D call TRBD1 (5 bases). Per the germline V gene, CDR1 is SQVTM and CDR2 is ANQGSEA. V gave up 7 bases and J gave up 3 bases, with 16 bases separating them. The CDR3 sequence is 13 residues long. The chain's CDR3 is CSATGGWNYEQYF. The CDR3 DNA sequence: TGCAGCGCCACAGGTGGATGGAACTACGAGCAGTACTTC.

The J gene is TRBJ1-2, the V gene TRBV6-4; 7 positions match TRBD1. V lost 6 bases to trimming and J lost 2 bases; unmatched junction nucleotides: 3. The CDR3 is made up of 13 amino acids. Germline V CDR1 and CDR2: MRHNA, SNTAGT. CDR3: CASRRDRNYGYTF. In DNA, the CDR3 is TGTGCCAGCAGGAGGGACAGAAACTATGGCTACACCTTC.

The chain carries TRBV7-3 and TRBJ2-4; D is perhaps TRBD2 (6 bases). CDR1 SGHTA and CDR2 FQGTGA come from the germline V gene. There are 13 residues in the CDR3. Trimming took off 5 bases at V and 6 bases at J, with 11 bases between the two ends. This chain's CDR3 is CASSPGTPNIQYF. The CDR3 nucleotides are TGTGCCAGCAGCCCCGGGACTCCAAACATTCAGTACTTC.

This clone was observed once. The chain combines TRBV6-5 with TRBJ2-5, with a possible D match to TRBD2 (6 bases). V was shortened by 2 bases and J by 5 bases, with 12 bases between the two germline ends. The CDR3 is 14 amino acids. The V gene's germline CDR1 is MNHEY and CDR2 SVGAGI. This CDR3 is CASSYIAGGETQYF. CDR3 DNA: TGTGCCAGCAGTTACATTGCAGGAGGGGAGACCCAGTACTTC.

The CDR3 region has the DNA TGTGCCAGCAGCCGAGGACAACACTATGGCTACACCTTC. As protein: CASSRGQHYGYTF. The gene calls are TRBV14 and TRBJ1-2; D is perhaps TRBD1 (5 bases). Trimming removed 4 bases at V and 3 bases at J, with 9 bases between. The CDR3 covers 13 residues. CDR1 is SGHDN, CDR2 FVKESK, per germline.

The chain employs TRBV7-8 and TRBJ1-4; D gene ambiguous. CDR1 SGHVS and CDR2 FQNEAQ come from the germline V gene. The CDR3 totals 13 residues. With 0 bases removed from V and 10 bases from J, the gap between germline ends came to 9 bases. CDR3 bases: TGTGCCAGCAGCTTAGCGCACGGTGGAAAACTGTTTTTT. This translates into CASSLAHGGKLFF.

The V and J genes are TRBV7-8 and TRBJ2-3, with 15 bases that match TRBD2. Per the germline V gene, CDR1 is SGHVS and CDR2 is FQNEAQ. The CDR3 extends over 16 amino acids. Trimming removed 5 bases from V and 7 bases from J; junction bases left unmatched: 7. The DNA of the CDR3 is TGTGCCAGCAGCCCTTGGACTAGCGGGAGGGAGAATACGCAGTATTTT. Translating gives CASSPWTSGRENTQYF.

V and J are TRBV6-5 and TRBJ2-2; D possibly corresponds to TRBD1 (6 bases). Germline CDR1 and CDR2: MNHEY and SVGAGI. CDR3 length: 14 amino acids. Trimming removed 0 bases at V and 7 bases at J, with 9 bases between. The CDR3 nucleotides read TGTGCCAGCAGTTACTCCCAGGGGTTCGGGGAGCTGTTTTTT. This encodes CASSYSQGFGELFF.

The chain links TRBV7-2 to TRBJ2-3; 13 bases agree with TRBD2. V lost 0 bases and J lost 6; bases outside the gene matches: 12. The CDR3 runs 19 residues. Germline V gives CDR1 SGHTA, CDR2 FQGNSA. The CDR3 sequence is CASSLAPLRTSGSWDTQYF. The CDR3 nucleotides are TGTGCCAGCAGCTTAGCTCCCCTAAGGACTAGCGGGAGTTGGGATACGCAGTATTTT.

The V gene is TRBV30, the J gene TRBJ1-5; TRBD1 is a possible D gene (6 bases). This CDR3 has 14 residues. Per the germline V gene, CDR1 is GTSNPN and CDR2 is SVGIG (reference sequence). V dropped 5 bases and J dropped 3 bases, with 14 bases sitting between them. CDR3 nucleotides: TGTGCCTGGGGGCCGGGACACGACAATCAGCCCCAGCATTTT. Amino acids: CAWGPGHDNQPQHF.

The chain has TRBV9 and TRBJ1-4, with 9 bases aligning to TRBD1. The CDR3 totals 14 residues. J lost 3 bases, V lost 8 bases, and 5 bases had no gene match. Germline CDR1 and CDR2: SGDLS and YYNGEE. CDR3 DNA: TGTGCCAGTGGCCGGACAGGGGCTAATGAAAAACTGTTTTTT. Protein product: CASGRTGANEKLFF.

The chain couples TRBV7-2 to TRBJ2-7, with TRBD2 matching over 10 bases. Germline-derived CDR1 and CDR2 are SGHTA and FQGNSA. The CDR3 is 15 amino acids. V lost 5 bases to trimming and J lost 3 bases; unmatched junction nucleotides: 7. The CDR3 DNA reads TGTGCCAGCAGCCCCCAGCGGGAGGGGCTCTACGAGCAGTACTTC. Amino acid sequence: CASSPQREGLYEQYF.

The V gene is TRBV12-3 or TRBV12-4, the J gene TRBJ1-2; D ambiguous. Trimming cost V 6 bases and J 2 bases, with 10 bases left between them. The CDR3 has 13 amino acids. As DNA, the CDR3 is TGTGCCAGCAGACCCGCAGCGAACTATGGCTACACCTTC. This codes for CASRPAANYGYTF.

The chain is built from TRBV2 and TRBJ2-1, with 7 bases aligning to TRBD1. CDR1 and CDR2 from the germline V gene are SNHLY and FYNNEI. The CDR3 is 12 residues long. After removal of 8 bases from V and 4 bases from J, the junction contained 2 bases not matched to a gene. The CDR3 sequence: CASGQEYNEQFF. Here the CDR3 DNA reads TGTGCCAGCGGACAGGAATACAATGAGCAGTTCTTC.

The rearrangement links TRBV30 to TRBJ2-5; D may be TRBD2 (5 bases). V dropped 6 bases and J dropped 3 bases, with 20 bases sitting between them. Per the germline V gene, CDR1 is GTSNPN and CDR2 is SVGIG (reference sequence). This CDR3 region has 15 residues. This CDR3 is CACDGGLTREETQYF. The CDR3 region has the DNA TGTGCCTGCGACGGCGGACTTACAAGGGAAGAGACCCAGTACTTC.